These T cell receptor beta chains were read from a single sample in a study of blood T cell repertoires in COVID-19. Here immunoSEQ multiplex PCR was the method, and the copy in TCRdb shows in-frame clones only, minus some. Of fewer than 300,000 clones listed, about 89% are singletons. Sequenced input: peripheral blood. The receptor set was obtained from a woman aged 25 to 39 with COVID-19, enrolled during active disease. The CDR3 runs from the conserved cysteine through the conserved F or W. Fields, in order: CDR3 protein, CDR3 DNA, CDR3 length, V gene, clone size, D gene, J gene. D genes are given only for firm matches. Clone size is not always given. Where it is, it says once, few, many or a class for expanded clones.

CDR3 protein: CAWISGDTEAFF
CDR3 DNA: TGTGCCTGGATATCGGGAGACACTGAAGCTTTCTTT
CDR3 length: 12
V gene: TRBV30
clone size: .
D gene: .
J gene: TRBJ1-1

CDR3 protein: CASSLSPGQANNSPLHF
CDR3 DNA: TGTGCCAGCAGTTTATCTCCGGGACAGGCGAATAATTCACCCCTCCACTTT
CDR3 length: 17
V gene: TRBV27
clone size: once
D gene: TRBD1
J gene: TRBJ1-6

CDR3 protein: CASSLPTASGNTIYF
CDR3 DNA: TGTGCCAGCAGTTTGCCGACAGCCTCTGGAAACACCATATATTTT
CDR3 length: 15
V gene: TRBV28
clone size: .
D gene: .
J gene: TRBJ1-3

CDR3 protein: CASSPSFGFQETQYF
CDR3 DNA: TGTGCCAGCTCACCATCTTTCGGGTTTCAAGAGACCCAGTACTTC
CDR3 length: 15
V gene: TRBV18
clone size: once
D gene: .
J gene: TRBJ2-5

CDR3 protein: CSVRGRTYNEQFF
CDR3 DNA: TGCAGCGTTCGCGGGAGGACCTACAATGAGCAGTTCTTC
CDR3 length: 13
V gene: TRBV29-1
clone size: .
D gene: TRBD2
J gene: TRBJ2-1

CDR3 protein: CASSVSGYNTEAFF
CDR3 DNA: TGCGCCAGCAGTGTTTCAGGGTATAACACTGAAGCTTTCTTT
CDR3 length: 14
V gene: TRBV10-2
clone size: .
D gene: .
J gene: TRBJ1-1

CDR3 protein: CASGRAGGSYNEQFF
CDR3 DNA: TGTGCCAGCGGCAGAGCGGGAGGATCCTACAATGAGCAGTTCTTC
CDR3 length: 15
V gene: TRBV5-4
clone size: .
D gene: TRBD2
J gene: TRBJ2-1

CDR3 protein: CASSLPDYQETQYF
CDR3 DNA: TGTGCCAGCAGTTTACCTGACTACCAAGAGACCCAGTACTTC
CDR3 length: 14
V gene: TRBV28
clone size: .
D gene: .
J gene: TRBJ2-5

CDR3 protein: CASSDQSGTGNEKLFF
CDR3 DNA: TGTGCCAGCAGTGACCAATCCGGGACAGGGAATGAAAAACTGTTTTTT
CDR3 length: 16
V gene: TRBV6-1
clone size: .
D gene: TRBD1
J gene: TRBJ1-4

CDR3 protein: CASSLGQGATYNEQFF
CDR3 DNA: TGTGCCAGCAGTTTGGGACAGGGGGCAACCTACAATGAGCAGTTCTTC
CDR3 length: 16
V gene: TRBV28
clone size: .
D gene: TRBD1
J gene: TRBJ2-1

CDR3 protein: CASSEQFIYEQYF
CDR3 DNA: TGTGCCAGCAGTGAGCAGTTTATCTACGAGCAGTACTTC
CDR3 length: 13
V gene: TRBV6-1
clone size: once
D gene: .
J gene: TRBJ2-7

CDR3 protein: CASSMAGLGGNTIYF
CDR3 DNA: TGTGCCAGTAGTATGGCAGGGCTTGGTGGAAACACCATATATTTT
CDR3 length: 15
V gene: TRBV19
clone size: .
D gene: .
J gene: TRBJ1-3

CDR3 protein: CASSLGGGASEETQYF
CDR3 DNA: TGTGCCAGCAGCTTAGGAGGGGGCGCTTCCGAAGAGACCCAGTACTTC
CDR3 length: 16
V gene: TRBV7-9
clone size: .
D gene: TRBD1
J gene: TRBJ2-5

CDR3 protein: CSASLTVPGTQYF
CDR3 DNA: TGCAGTGCTAGTCTGACAGTACCAGGTACGCAGTATTTT
CDR3 length: 13
V gene: TRBV20-1
clone size: .
D gene: .
J gene: TRBJ2-3

CDR3 protein: CASSEISSSGSSYNEQFF
CDR3 DNA: TGTGCCAGCTCAGAGATCAGCTCTAGCGGGAGCTCCTACAATGAGCAGTTCTTC
CDR3 length: 18
V gene: TRBV18
clone size: .
D gene: TRBD2
J gene: TRBJ2-1

CDR3 protein: CASSFQRDGGELFF
CDR3 DNA: TGTGCCAGCAGCTTTCAGCGGGACGGCGGGGAGCTGTTTTTT
CDR3 length: 14
V gene: TRBV5-8
clone size: once
D gene: TRBD2
J gene: TRBJ2-2

CDR3 protein: CASSLVPRRPHNEQFF
CDR3 DNA: TGTGCCAGCAGCTTAGTACCCAGGAGGCCCCACAATGAGCAGTTCTTC
CDR3 length: 16
V gene: TRBV7-9
clone size: .
D gene: .
J gene: TRBJ2-1

CDR3 protein: CAWSAVGGTEAFF
CDR3 DNA: TGTGCCTGGAGTGCCGTGGGGGGCACTGAAGCTTTCTTT
CDR3 length: 13
V gene: TRBV30
clone size: .
D gene: .
J gene: TRBJ1-1

CDR3 protein: CAIYQGTGEGYTF
CDR3 DNA: TGTGCCATCTACCAGGGAACGGGGGAAGGCTACACCTTC
CDR3 length: 13
V gene: TRBV10-3
clone size: .
D gene: .
J gene: TRBJ1-2

CDR3 protein: CASSPQQSEAFF
CDR3 DNA: TGTGCCAGCTCACCACAACAGTCTGAAGCTTTCTTT
CDR3 length: 12
V gene: TRBV18
clone size: .
D gene: .
J gene: TRBJ1-1

CDR3 protein: CASSEMIGGGWGGYTF
CDR3 DNA: TGTGCCAGCAGTGAAATGATAGGGGGCGGCTGGGGTGGCTACACCTTC
CDR3 length: 16
V gene: TRBV6-1
clone size: .
D gene: TRBD1
J gene: TRBJ1-2

CDR3 protein: CSVEARSGYNEQFF
CDR3 DNA: TGCAGCGTTGAAGCAAGGAGCGGTTACAATGAGCAGTTCTTC
CDR3 length: 14
V gene: TRBV29-1
clone size: .
D gene: .
J gene: TRBJ2-1

CDR3 protein: CASSEVGQFLNF
CDR3 DNA: TGTGCCAGCAGTGAAGTGGGACAGTTCTTGAATTTT
CDR3 length: 12
V gene: TRBV6-1
clone size: .
D gene: TRBD1
J gene: TRBJ1-5

CDR3 protein: CASSLRTEAFF
CDR3 DNA: TGTGCCAGCAGCTTACGCACTGAAGCTTTCTTT
CDR3 length: 11
V gene: TRBV11-2
clone size: once
D gene: .
J gene: TRBJ1-1

CDR3 protein: CASSRGQLSSYEQYF
CDR3 DNA: TGTGCCAGCAGCCGGGGACAGCTTAGCTCCTACGAGCAGTACTTC
CDR3 length: 15
V gene: TRBV3-1/TRBV3-2
clone size: .
D gene: TRBD1
J gene: TRBJ2-7

CDR3 protein: CSVLRGLAEQFF
CDR3 DNA: TGCAGCGTCCTCCGTGGATTAGCTGAGCAGTTCTTC
CDR3 length: 12
V gene: TRBV29-1
clone size: .
D gene: .
J gene: TRBJ2-1

CDR3 protein: CAISTGRAEGVHF
CDR3 DNA: TGTGCCATCAGTACAGGACGGGCGGAAGGAGTCCACTTT
CDR3 length: 13
V gene: TRBV10-3
clone size: .
D gene: .
J gene: TRBJ1-6

CDR3 protein: CASSQVLARSLHNEQFF
CDR3 DNA: TGCGCCAGCAGCCAAGTTCTAGCGCGGAGCTTACACAATGAGCAGTTCTTC
CDR3 length: 17
V gene: TRBV4-1
clone size: once
D gene: .
J gene: TRBJ2-1

CDR3 protein: CASSHWDRGETQYF
CDR3 DNA: TGTGCCAGCAGCCACTGGGACAGGGGAGAGACCCAGTACTTC
CDR3 length: 14
V gene: TRBV3-1/TRBV3-2
clone size: .
D gene: TRBD1
J gene: TRBJ2-5

CDR3 protein: CASSEPGRGSSYEQYF
CDR3 DNA: TGTGCCAGCAGTGAACCGGGCAGGGGGAGCTCCTACGAGCAGTACTTC
CDR3 length: 16
V gene: TRBV6-1
clone size: .
D gene: TRBD1
J gene: TRBJ2-7

CDR3 protein: CASSQLTGTEAFF
CDR3 DNA: TGCGCCAGCAGCCAGCTGACAGGGACTGAAGCTTTCTTT
CDR3 length: 13
V gene: TRBV5-1
clone size: .
D gene: TRBD1
J gene: TRBJ1-1

CDR3 protein: CASSATGGAYGYTF
CDR3 DNA: TGTGCCAGCAGCGCCACAGGGGGCGCCTATGGCTACACCTTC
CDR3 length: 14
V gene: TRBV9
clone size: .
D gene: TRBD1
J gene: TRBJ1-2

CDR3 protein: CASSPTGAREKLFF
CDR3 DNA: TGTGCCAGCAGCCCGACAGGGGCACGTGAAAAACTGTTTTTT
CDR3 length: 14
V gene: TRBV5-5
clone size: .
D gene: TRBD1
J gene: TRBJ1-4

CDR3 protein: CASSGTSGRAFSAGELFF
CDR3 DNA: TGTGCCAGCAGTGGGACTAGCGGGAGGGCCTTTTCTGCCGGGGAGCTGTTTTTT
CDR3 length: 18
V gene: TRBV6-1
clone size: .
D gene: TRBD2
J gene: TRBJ2-2

CDR3 protein: CASSPMGLNSYEQYF
CDR3 DNA: TGTGCCAGCAGCCCTATGGGACTTAACTCCTACGAGCAGTACTTC
CDR3 length: 15
V gene: TRBV9
clone size: .
D gene: .
J gene: TRBJ2-7

CDR3 protein: CASSPTSGQETQYF
CDR3 DNA: TGTGCCAGCAGCCCTACTAGCGGCCAAGAGACCCAGTACTTC
CDR3 length: 14
V gene: TRBV9
clone size: .
D gene: TRBD2
J gene: TRBJ2-5

CDR3 protein: CASSPSTGGYPEAFF
CDR3 DNA: TGTGCCAGCAGCCCCTCGACAGGGGGCTACCCTGAAGCTTTCTTT
CDR3 length: 15
V gene: TRBV3-1/TRBV3-2
clone size: .
D gene: TRBD1
J gene: TRBJ1-1

CDR3 protein: CATPDSSKSTQYF
CDR3 DNA: TGTGCCACCCCGGACAGTTCCAAGAGTACCCAGTACTTC
CDR3 length: 13
V gene: TRBV2
clone size: .
D gene: .
J gene: TRBJ2-5

CDR3 protein: CASSQAFNLRGGTEAFF
CDR3 DNA: TGTGCCAGCAGCCAAGCCTTCAATCTTCGGGGAGGCACTGAAGCTTTCTTT
CDR3 length: 17
V gene: TRBV3-1/TRBV3-2
clone size: .
D gene: .
J gene: TRBJ1-1

CDR3 protein: CASSFLVDSSYEQYF
CDR3 DNA: TGTGCCAGCAGTTTCTTGGTCGACAGCTCCTACGAGCAGTACTTC
CDR3 length: 15
V gene: TRBV28
clone size: .
D gene: .
J gene: TRBJ2-7

CDR3 protein: CACLGQGASEQYF
CDR3 DNA: TGTGCCTGCCTAGGACAGGGGGCGTCCGAGCAGTACTTC
CDR3 length: 13
V gene: TRBV6-5
clone size: .
D gene: TRBD1
J gene: TRBJ2-7

CDR3 protein: CASSLGGGDEQFF
CDR3 DNA: TGCGCCAGCAGCTTGGGGGGAGGGGATGAGCAGTTCTTC
CDR3 length: 13
V gene: TRBV5-1
clone size: .
D gene: TRBD2
J gene: TRBJ2-1

CDR3 protein: CASSSKGADQPQHF
CDR3 DNA: TGTGCCAGTAGTAGTAAGGGGGCGGATCAGCCCCAGCATTTT
CDR3 length: 14
V gene: TRBV19
clone size: .
D gene: TRBD1
J gene: TRBJ1-5

CDR3 protein: CSVRQGAEAFF
CDR3 DNA: TGCAGCGTGAGACAGGGGGCCGAAGCTTTCTTT
CDR3 length: 11
V gene: TRBV29-1
clone size: .
D gene: TRBD1
J gene: TRBJ1-1

CDR3 protein: CATSRDRGLVQFF
CDR3 DNA: TGTGCCACCAGCAGAGATAGGGGTTTAGTGCAGTTCTTC
CDR3 length: 13
V gene: TRBV15
clone size: few
D gene: .
J gene: TRBJ2-1

CDR3 protein: CASSWGTGEAGYTF
CDR3 DNA: TGCGCCAGCAGCTGGGGGACAGGGGAAGCTGGCTACACCTTC
CDR3 length: 14
V gene: TRBV5-1
clone size: .
D gene: TRBD1
J gene: TRBJ1-2

CDR3 protein: CATTRDRGNQPQHF
CDR3 DNA: TGTGCCACCACTCGGGACAGGGGCAATCAGCCCCAGCATTTT
CDR3 length: 14
V gene: TRBV15
clone size: .
D gene: TRBD1
J gene: TRBJ1-5

CDR3 protein: CASSPSLAGATGELFF
CDR3 DNA: TGTGCCAGCTCACCTTCGCTAGCGGGAGCCACCGGGGAGCTGTTTTTT
CDR3 length: 16
V gene: TRBV18
clone size: .
D gene: TRBD2
J gene: TRBJ2-2

CDR3 protein: CASSLPQTGDSPLHF
CDR3 DNA: TGTGCCAGCAGTTTGCCCCAGACAGGGGACTCACCCCTCCACTTT
CDR3 length: 15
V gene: TRBV28
clone size: .
D gene: TRBD1
J gene: TRBJ1-6

CDR3 protein: CASSQGALAGLEQFF
CDR3 DNA: TGTGCCAGCAGCCAAGGTGCACTAGCGGGGTTGGAGCAGTTCTTC
CDR3 length: 15
V gene: TRBV3-1/TRBV3-2
clone size: .
D gene: TRBD2
J gene: TRBJ2-1

CDR3 protein: CASSLASFTDTQYF
CDR3 DNA: TGTGCCAGCAGTTTGGCTTCTTTCACAGATACGCAGTATTTT
CDR3 length: 14
V gene: TRBV27
clone size: .
D gene: .
J gene: TRBJ2-3

CDR3 protein: CASSITGPGLTKSRATYEQYF
CDR3 DNA: TGTGCCAGCAGTATTACAGGCCCGGGACTGACAAAGTCCAGGGCTACCTACGAGCAGTACTTC
CDR3 length: 21
V gene: TRBV27
clone size: .
D gene: .
J gene: TRBJ2-7

CDR3 protein: CASSLPLAAYNEQFF
CDR3 DNA: TGTGCCAGCAGCTTACCCCTAGCGGCTTACAATGAGCAGTTCTTC
CDR3 length: 15
V gene: TRBV7-8
clone size: .
D gene: TRBD2
J gene: TRBJ2-1

CDR3 protein: CAIRQDRGWDTQYF
CDR3 DNA: TGTGCCATCAGGCAAGACAGGGGGTGGGATACGCAGTATTTT
CDR3 length: 14
V gene: TRBV10-3
clone size: .
D gene: TRBD1
J gene: TRBJ2-3

CDR3 protein: CASSLLTTDTQYF
CDR3 DNA: TGTGCCAGCAGCCTATTGACTACAGATACGCAGTATTTT
CDR3 length: 13
V gene: TRBV12-3/TRBV12-4
clone size: .
D gene: .
J gene: TRBJ2-3

CDR3 protein: CAWSGSGTLYGYTF
CDR3 DNA: TGTGCCTGGAGTGGGAGCGGGACACTCTATGGCTACACCTTC
CDR3 length: 14
V gene: TRBV30
clone size: .
D gene: .
J gene: TRBJ1-2